What follows are 26 T cell receptor beta chains derived from one specimen sequenced in a study of early stage breast cancer tumors. Repertoires were generated with immunoSEQ multiplex PCR, while TCRdb's copy carries only in-frame clones and drops some. Here the sample spans some 28,000 clones, roughly three fifths being singletons. Sequencing input: breast tumor tissue. The origin of the receptors is a person in their fifties or sixties with breast cancer.

This chain joins TRBV9 and TRBJ2-3, with 7 bases that match TRBD2. With 0 bases clipped from V and 3 bases from J, the junction kept 7 bases outside the gene matches. Per the germline V gene, CDR1 is SGDLS and CDR2 is YYNGEE. The CDR3 length is 16 residues. CDR3 loop: CASSVGEGRRTDTQYF. The CDR3 DNA reads TGTGCCAGCAGCGTAGGGGAGGGAAGGAGAACAGATACGCAGTATTTT. The full variable domain, completed using reference TRBV9 and TRBJ2-3, is DSGVTQTPKHLITATGQRVTLRCSPRSGDLSVYWYQQSLDQGLQFLIQYYNGEERAKGNILERFSAQQFPDLHSELNLSSLELGDSALYFCASSVGEGRRTDTQYFGPGTRLTVL.

This clone was counted once. The chain couples TRBV7-3 to TRBJ2-1, with 8 bases fitting TRBD2. V gave up 3 bases and J gave up 4 bases; unmatched junction bases: 5. This CDR3 has 15 amino acids. The germline V gene encodes CDR1 SGHTA and CDR2 FQGTGA. CDR3 protein: CASSFGAGGYNEQFF. The CDR3, as DNA: TGTGCCAGCAGCTTCGGGGCGGGAGGATACAATGAGCAGTTCTTC.

The CDR3 loop reads CASSQDLKTDTQYF. CDR3 DNA sequence: TGTGCCAGCAGCCAAGATCTTAAGACTGATACGCAGTATTTT. J is TRBJ2-3 and V is TRBV4-2; no clear D gene. CDR1 LGHNA and CDR2 YNFKEQ come from the germline V gene. This CDR3 has 14 residues. Trimming shortened V by 0 bases and J by 6 bases, and 10 bases separated the two germline ends.

This rearrangement joins TRBV6-5 to TRBJ2-7; D not resolved. CDR3 length: 14 amino acids. V was cut by 0 bases and J by 3 bases, with 9 bases left in between. Germline-derived CDR1 and CDR2 are MNHEY and SVGAGI. The CDR3 loop is CASSYSGPYYEQYF. CDR3 sequence (DNA): TGTGCCAGCAGTTACTCCGGGCCTTACTACGAGCAGTACTTC.

V usage is TRBV6-1 and J usage is TRBJ2-2, with TRBD2 as a possible D gene (6 bases). CDR1 is MNHNS, CDR2 SASEGT, per germline. With 6 bases removed from V and 7 bases from J, the gap between germline ends came to 15 bases. The length of the CDR3 is 14 residues. CDR3 nucleotides: TGTGCCAGCAGCTCTTTGACCGGGGGCGGGGAGCTGTTTTTT. Translated, it gives CASSSLTGGGELFF.

V and J are TRBV7-6 and TRBJ2-7, with D tentatively TRBD1 (6 bases). V was shortened by 3 bases and J by 3 bases, with 15 bases between the two germline ends. The CDR3 is 15 amino acids. Germline V gene sequence: CDR1 SGHVS, CDR2 FNYEAQ. The CDR3 spells CASSLLPGQLYEQYF. The CDR3 nucleotides read TGTGCCAGCAGCTTGCTGCCTGGACAGCTCTACGAGCAGTACTTC.

The J gene is TRBJ1-4, the V gene TRBV9; maybe TRBD1 (6 bases). The CDR3 has 15 amino acids. V lost 4 bases and J lost 5, with 15 bases in between. CDR1 is SGDLS, CDR2 YYNGEE, per germline. CDR3 coding DNA: TGTGCCAGCAGCACATCGACAGGACTCAATGAAAAACTGTTTTTT. It specifies CASSTSTGLNEKLFF.

Concerning this clone itself: Other DNA sequences in the sample encode the same CDR3. V usage is TRBV7-3 and J usage is TRBJ2-2, with D unclear. Trimming cost V 0 bases and J 7 bases, with 0 bases left between them. The CDR3 has 11 residues. CDR1 is SGHTA, CDR2 FQGTGA, per germline. In nucleotides, the CDR3 is TGTGCCAGCAGCTTAACCGGGGAGCTGTTTTTT. Its translation is CASSLTGELFF. Full variable domain (missing parts from reference TRBV7-3 and TRBJ2-2): GAGVSQTPSNKVTEKGKYVELRCDPISGHTALYWYRQSLGQGPEFLIYFQGTGAADDSGLPNDRFFAVRPEGSVSTLKIQRTERGDSAVYLCASSLTGELFFGEGSRLTVL.

The genes are TRBV12-5 and TRBJ1-2; D call uncertain. The V and J ends lost 9 bases and 7 bases respectively, with 3 bases between them. CDR1 is LGHNT and CDR2 is FRNRAP in the germline V gene. The CDR3 spans 8 residues. CDR3 DNA sequence: TGTGCTAGCCCTGGCTACACCTTC. It specifies CASPGYTF.

The chain has TRBV5-1 and TRBJ2-3, with TRBD1 matching over 7 bases. The CDR3 extends over 14 amino acids. V lost 0 bases to trimming and J lost 4 bases; unmatched junction nucleotides: 2. Per germline, CDR1 SGHRS and CDR2 YFSETQ. The chain's CDR3 is CASSLGQGADTQYF. The CDR3 DNA reads as TGCGCCAGCAGCTTGGGACAGGGAGCAGATACGCAGTATTTT.

V is TRBV6-1 and J is TRBJ1-5, with D uncertain. The CDR3 is 14 residues long. Trimming took 8 bases from V and 0 from J, leaving 11 bases between them. Germline V lookup: CDR1 MNHNS, CDR2 SASEGT. The CDR3 reads CASVWQDSNQPQHF. The CDR3 nucleotides read TGTGCCAGCGTATGGCAGGATAGCAATCAGCCCCAGCATTTT.

This rearrangement joins TRBV7-9 to TRBJ2-3; TRBD2 aligns across 16 bases. The germline gives CDR1 SEHNR, CDR2 FQNEAQ (reference sequence). The ends lost 5 bases at V and 4 bases at J; junction bases unmatched: 3. This CDR3 spans 16 amino acids. CDR3 amino acids: CASSPGLAGGADTQYF. For the CDR3, the DNA is TGTGCCAGCAGCCCGGGACTAGCGGGAGGGGCAGATACGCAGTATTTT.

The chain joins TRBV5-1 to TRBJ2-1, with 8 bases lining up with TRBD2. V lost 6 bases to trimming and J lost 6 bases; unmatched junction nucleotides: 11. This CDR3 has 15 amino acids. Germline CDR1 reads SGHRS; CDR2 reads YFSETQ. The CDR3 coding sequence is TGCGCCAGCATTCTCTTTACGGGAGGGGGCAATGAGCAGTTCTTC. It is translated as CASILFTGGGNEQFF.

This chain links TRBV19 with TRBJ2-5, with TRBD2 matching 13 bases. Trimming took 1 base from V and 5 from J; bases not matched to a gene: 1. The CDR3 is 15 amino acids. Germline assignment: CDR1 LNHDA and CDR2 SQIVND (reference sequence). The CDR3 reads CASSIGLAGGETQYF. The CDR3 nucleotides read TGTGCCAGTAGTATAGGACTAGCGGGAGGCGAGACCCAGTACTTC.

Only a few counts were recorded for this clone. This chain connects TRBV15 to TRBJ1-5, with D perhaps TRBD1 (5 bases). With 0 bases removed from V and 4 bases from J, the gap between germline ends came to 10 bases. This CDR3 comprises 15 residues. Germline lookup yields CDR1 LNHNV and CDR2 YYDKDF (reference sequence). The CDR3 is CATSRDRDGNQPQHF. The CDR3 nucleotides are TGTGCCACCAGCAGAGACAGGGATGGAAATCAGCCCCAGCATTTT.

The chain uses TRBV25-1 and TRBJ2-3; 7 bases line up with TRBD2. The CDR3 is 17 amino acids. Trimming removed 3 bases from V and 4 bases from J; junction bases left unmatched: 13. Germline V gene lookup returns CDR1 MGHDK and CDR2 SYGVNS. The CDR3 DNA follows: TGTGCCAGCAGTGATCCCCCGGCGGGAGTCGACCCAGATACGCAGTATTTT. This translates into CASSDPPAGVDPDTQYF.

Points on this clone: The junction shows a germline mismatch at one end, possibly a read error. The V and J genes are TRBV7-7 and TRBJ2-1, with 11 nucleotides matching TRBD2. The CDR3 sequence is 15 residues long. Germline CDR1 is SSHAT and CDR2 is FNYEAQ (reference sequence). The CDR3: CASSSTSGVGEEQFF. The CDR3 DNA follows: TGTGCTAGCAGCTCGACTAGCGGGGTTGGGGAGGAGCAGTTCTTC.

The sample holds a few counts of this clone. The J gene is TRBJ1-1, the V gene TRBV5-5, with D possibly TRBD1 on 5 matching bases. The CDR3 consists of 13 residues. The V end lost 5 bases, the J end lost 1 base, and 9 bases lay between the germline ends. Per the germline V gene, CDR1 is SGHKS and CDR2 is YYEKEE (reference sequence). CDR3 protein: CASSGQGNTEAFF. As DNA, the CDR3 is TGTGCCAGCAGTGGTCAGGGGAACACTGAAGCTTTCTTT.

V and J are TRBV25-1 and TRBJ1-1; D is uncertain. Germline V gene sequence: CDR1 MGHDK, CDR2 SYGVNS. The CDR3 covers 15 residues. Trimming shortened V by 0 bases and J by 1 base, and 9 bases separated the two germline ends. The CDR3 nucleotides read TGTGCCAGCAGTGAATATGAGAACTCGAACACTGAAGCTTTCTTT. Amino acids: CASSEYENSNTEAFF.

CDR3 sequence: CASSQGIQAVVETQYF. The CDR3 DNA reads TGCGCCAGCAGCCAAGGAATTCAGGCGGTGGTCGAGACCCAGTACTTC. The chain recombines TRBV4-3 with TRBJ2-5; D is undetermined. The CDR3 has 16 residues. Trimming cost V 1 base and J 5 bases, with 17 bases left between them. Germline loops: CDR1 LGHNA, CDR2 YSLEER.

Within the sample, this clone is medium-sized. CDR3 in amino acids: CASSQRGGEQFF. In nucleotides, the CDR3 is TGTGCCAGCAGCCAACGGGGCGGAGAGCAGTTCTTC. The chain couples TRBV7-9 to TRBJ2-1; tentatively, D is TRBD1 or TRBD2 (5 bases each). The CDR3 sequence is 12 residues long. V was trimmed by 5 bases and J by 10 bases, leaving 12 bases between them. Looked up from germline, CDR1 is SEHNR and CDR2 is FQNEAQ (reference sequence).

This chain connects TRBV2 to TRBJ2-2; the D call may be TRBD1 or TRBD2 (5 bases each). Per the germline V gene, CDR1 is SNHLY and CDR2 is FYNNEI. CDR3 length: 12 amino acids. V gave up 6 bases and J gave up 3 bases, with 5 bases separating them. CDR3 DNA: TGTGCCAGCAGGGGGGACACCGGGGAGCTGTTTTTT. This sequence encodes CASRGDTGELFF.

The count of this clone is one. J is TRBJ2-1 and V is TRBV23-1; 11 bases are a match to TRBD1. TRBV23-1 falls under the ORF class, with uncertain function. This CDR3 contains 18 residues. V gave up 2 bases and J gave up 7 bases; unmatched junction bases: 13. The CDR3 region has the DNA TGCGCCAGCAGTCAAACCGTTTACGGGACAGGGGGAAGGAATGAGCAGTTCTTC. This codes for CASSQTVYGTGGRNEQFF.

The chain is built from TRBV6-1 and TRBJ1-5, with D unclear. This CDR3 is built from 10 residues. The germline gives CDR1 MNHNS, CDR2 SASEGT. The V and J ends lost 7 bases and 3 bases respectively, with 1 base between them. The CDR3 DNA reads as TGTGCCAGCATCAATCAGCCCCAGCATTTT. Translation gives CASINQPQHF.

The rearrangement links TRBV11-2 to TRBJ2-7; 7 positions match TRBD1. The CDR3 has 15 residues. V was pared by 1 base and J by 9 bases, with 12 bases of the junction left unmatched. The germline CDR1 and CDR2 sequences are SGHAT and FQNNGV. The DNA of the CDR3 is TGTGCCAGCAGCTTAGCCCGCGGACAGGCGGCCGTGCAGTACTTC. As protein: CASSLARGQAAVQYF.

This clone was seen just once. V gene TRBV18 combines with J gene TRBJ2-5, with TRBD1 as a possible D gene (6 bases). Germline lookup yields CDR1 KGHSH and CDR2 LQKENI. Trimming took 5 bases from V and 3 from J, leaving 13 bases between them. The CDR3 length is 14 residues. CDR3 sequence reads: CASSRTDYEETQYF. In DNA, the CDR3 is TGTGCCAGCTCAAGGACAGACTACGAAGAGACCCAGTACTTC. Supplemented by reference TRBV18 and TRBJ2-5, the full variable domain reads NAGVMQNPRHLVRRRGQEARLRCSPMKGHSHVYWYRQLPEEGLKFMVYLQKENIIDESGMPKERFSAEFPKEGPSILRIQQVVRGDSAAYFCASSRTDYEETQYFGPGTRLLVL.